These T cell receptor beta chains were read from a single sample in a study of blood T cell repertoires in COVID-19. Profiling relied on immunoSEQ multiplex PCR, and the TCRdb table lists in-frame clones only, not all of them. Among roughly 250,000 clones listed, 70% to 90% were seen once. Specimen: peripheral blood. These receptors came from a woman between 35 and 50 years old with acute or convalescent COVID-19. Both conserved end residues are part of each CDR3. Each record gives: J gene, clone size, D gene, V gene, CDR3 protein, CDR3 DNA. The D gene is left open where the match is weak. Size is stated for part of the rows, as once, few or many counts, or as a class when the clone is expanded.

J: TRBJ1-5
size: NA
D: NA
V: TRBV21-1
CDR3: CASSPRQGVYYSNQPQHF
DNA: TGTGCCAGCAGCCCAAGACAGGGGGTATACTATAGCAATCAGCCCCAGCATTTT

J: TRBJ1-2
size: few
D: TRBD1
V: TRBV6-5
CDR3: CASSRTGGGYTF
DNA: TGTGCCAGCAGTCGGACAGGAGGTGGCTACACCTTC

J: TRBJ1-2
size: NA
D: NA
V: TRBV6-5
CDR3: CASSYSSGGYGYTF
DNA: TGTGCCAGCAGTTACTCGAGCGGGGGCTATGGCTACACCTTC

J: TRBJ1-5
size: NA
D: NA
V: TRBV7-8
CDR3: CASSLGGADQPQHF
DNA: TGTGCCAGCAGCTTAGGGGGCGCAGATCAGCCCCAGCATTTT

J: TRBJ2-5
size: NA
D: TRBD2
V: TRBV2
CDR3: CASRPGLAGLGETQYF
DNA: TGTGCCAGCAGACCTGGACTAGCGGGGCTGGGAGAGACCCAGTACTTC

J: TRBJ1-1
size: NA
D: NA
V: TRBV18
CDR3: CASSPMGEDTEAFF
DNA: TGTGCCAGCTCACCGATGGGGGAGGACACTGAAGCTTTCTTT

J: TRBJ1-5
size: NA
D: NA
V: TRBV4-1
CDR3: CASSHTQLNQPQHF
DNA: TGCGCCAGCAGCCACACCCAACTCAATCAGCCCCAGCATTTT

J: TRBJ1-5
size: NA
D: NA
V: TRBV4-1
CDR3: CASSLGGSNQPQHF
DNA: TGCGCCAGCAGCCTCGGGGGTAGCAATCAGCCCCAGCATTTT

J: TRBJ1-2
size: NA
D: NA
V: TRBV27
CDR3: CASSTGPQGDGYTF
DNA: TGTGCCAGCAGCACTGGACCACAAGGGGATGGCTACACCTTC

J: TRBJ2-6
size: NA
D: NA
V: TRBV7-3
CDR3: CASSLSRQGFTGANVLTF
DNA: TGTGCCAGCAGCTTAAGTCGGCAGGGCTTTACTGGGGCCAACGTCCTGACTTTC

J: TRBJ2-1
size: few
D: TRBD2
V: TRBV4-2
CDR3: CASSRQLAGGNEQFF
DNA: TGTGCCAGCAGCCGCCAACTAGCGGGGGGCAATGAGCAGTTCTTC

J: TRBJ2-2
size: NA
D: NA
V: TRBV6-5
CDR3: CASSYGTTTGELFF
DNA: TGTGCCAGCAGTTACGGCACAACCACCGGGGAGCTGTTTTTT

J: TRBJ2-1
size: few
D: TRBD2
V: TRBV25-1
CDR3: CASSEEALSGSPYNEQFF
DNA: TGTGCCAGCAGTGAAGAGGCGCTGAGCGGGAGCCCCTACAATGAGCAGTTCTTC

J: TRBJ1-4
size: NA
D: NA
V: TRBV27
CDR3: CASSLSAGSGEKLFF
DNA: TGTGCCAGCAGTTTATCCGCGGGGTCGGGCGAAAAACTGTTTTTT

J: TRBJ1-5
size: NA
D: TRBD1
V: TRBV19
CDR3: CASSTRRQGYSNQPQHF
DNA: TGTGCCAGTAGTACCCGACGACAGGGCTATAGCAATCAGCCCCAGCATTTT

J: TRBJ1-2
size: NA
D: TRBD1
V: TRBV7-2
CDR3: CASSLGGGRGPYGYTF
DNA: TGTGCCAGCAGCTTAGGTGGGGGCAGGGGGCCATATGGCTACACCTTC

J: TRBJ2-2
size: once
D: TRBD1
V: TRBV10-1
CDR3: CARSGQGAAFIGELFF
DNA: TGCGCCCGCAGTGGACAGGGGGCGGCCTTTATCGGGGAGCTGTTTTTT

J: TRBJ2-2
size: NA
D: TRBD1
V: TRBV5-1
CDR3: CASSLPRDRGLSNTGELFF
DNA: TGCGCCAGCAGCCTCCCCCGGGACAGGGGGCTGAGTAACACCGGGGAGCTGTTTTTT

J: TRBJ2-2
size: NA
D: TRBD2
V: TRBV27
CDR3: CASSSDRGVAGIPGELFF
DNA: TGTGCCAGCAGTTCCGACCGGGGGGTTGCAGGGATCCCCGGGGAGCTGTTTTTT

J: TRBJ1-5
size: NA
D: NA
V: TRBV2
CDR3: CASRGLGGRQPQHF
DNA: TGTGCCAGCAGGGGCCTGGGGGGGCGGCAGCCCCAGCATTTT

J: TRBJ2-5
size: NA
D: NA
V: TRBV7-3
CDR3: CASSATPGDFQETQYF
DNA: TGTGCCAGCAGCGCTACCCCGGGGGACTTTCAAGAGACCCAGTACTTC